This TCR beta chain is drawn from a study of regulatory T cells in long-lasting Graves disease. This clonotype was observed many times. Researchers made TCR beta libraries by using iRepertoire HTBI primers and running Arm-PCR on CDR3 regions. Each CDR3 protein gets one entry after TCRdb re-called the multiplex PCR reads with MiXCR. The sample shows about 540,000 distinct CDR3 sequences, roughly 13% of them seen only once. V was cut by 4 bases and J by 7 bases, with 10 bases left in between. In germline, CDR1 is MNHNS, CDR2 SASEGT. This CDR3 has 12 residues. Time point of the sample: newly diagnosed GD, antithyroid drugs for less than 3 months. PBMC RNA served as the TCR library source. It was American Thyroid Association guidelines that determined Graves' disease diagnosis. The sample was also reused in another study, on T cells in Graves' hyperthyroidism and ophthalmopathy. That work adds: Primed by the HTBI set, a first-round RT-PCR was run on the TCR CDR3. Blood shared most expanded thyroid clonotypes above 0.001.

The sequencing used peripheral blood mononuclear cells (PBMCs), collected at new diagnosis, from a patient treated with antithyroid drugs. The TCR sequence derives from a man aged 25 to 40 with Graves disease. The chain employs TRBV6-1 and TRBJ1-1, with D possibly being TRBD1 (5 bases). The DNA for the CDR3 is TGTGCCAGCAGTGGGGACGGGCTTGAAGCTTTCTTT. It encodes CASSGDGLEAFF.